The clone carrying this T cell receptor beta chain was picked up many times. The target antigen is unknown. Samples came from axillary lymph nodes draining the breast cancer. Germline-derived CDR1 and CDR2 are LNHDA and SQIVND (reference sequence). Trimming removed 3 bases from V and 2 bases from J; junction bases left unmatched: 3. The CDR3 is 14 residues long. The sample belongs to a study of breast tumors, draining lymph nodes, adjacent tissues. Whole-study findings and limits: Tumor TCR diversity was below lymph nodes but above nontumor tissue.

In TCRdb, the multiplex PCR reads were re-called with MiXCR into one record per CDR3 protein. The repertoire consists of about 180,000 distinct CDR3 sequences, with roughly 30% occurring once and the leading ten covering 3.5% to 4.5%. The sequence came from a female donor with breast cancer. Some clones in this sample may be carry-over from other donors' samples. V gene TRBV19 combines with J gene TRBJ2-5; 7 bases align to TRBD1. Material: axillary lymph node tissue. The CDR3 here is CASSIPGQQETQYF. The DNA of the CDR3 is TGTGCCAGTAGTATTCCGGGACAGCAAGAGACCCAGTACTTC.